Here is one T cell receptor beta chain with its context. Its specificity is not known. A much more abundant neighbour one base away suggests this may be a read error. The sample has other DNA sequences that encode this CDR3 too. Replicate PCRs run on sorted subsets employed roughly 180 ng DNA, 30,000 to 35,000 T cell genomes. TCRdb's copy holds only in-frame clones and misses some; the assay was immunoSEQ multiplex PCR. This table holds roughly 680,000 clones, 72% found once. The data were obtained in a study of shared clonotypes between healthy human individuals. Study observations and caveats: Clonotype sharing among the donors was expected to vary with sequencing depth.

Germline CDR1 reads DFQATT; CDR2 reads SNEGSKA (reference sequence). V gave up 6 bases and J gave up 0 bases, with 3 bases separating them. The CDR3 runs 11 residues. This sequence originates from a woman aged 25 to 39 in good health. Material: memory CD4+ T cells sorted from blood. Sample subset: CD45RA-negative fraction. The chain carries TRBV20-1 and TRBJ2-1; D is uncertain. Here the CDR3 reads CSASSYNEQFF. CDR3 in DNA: TGCAGTGCGAGCTCCTACAATGAGCAGTTCTTC.